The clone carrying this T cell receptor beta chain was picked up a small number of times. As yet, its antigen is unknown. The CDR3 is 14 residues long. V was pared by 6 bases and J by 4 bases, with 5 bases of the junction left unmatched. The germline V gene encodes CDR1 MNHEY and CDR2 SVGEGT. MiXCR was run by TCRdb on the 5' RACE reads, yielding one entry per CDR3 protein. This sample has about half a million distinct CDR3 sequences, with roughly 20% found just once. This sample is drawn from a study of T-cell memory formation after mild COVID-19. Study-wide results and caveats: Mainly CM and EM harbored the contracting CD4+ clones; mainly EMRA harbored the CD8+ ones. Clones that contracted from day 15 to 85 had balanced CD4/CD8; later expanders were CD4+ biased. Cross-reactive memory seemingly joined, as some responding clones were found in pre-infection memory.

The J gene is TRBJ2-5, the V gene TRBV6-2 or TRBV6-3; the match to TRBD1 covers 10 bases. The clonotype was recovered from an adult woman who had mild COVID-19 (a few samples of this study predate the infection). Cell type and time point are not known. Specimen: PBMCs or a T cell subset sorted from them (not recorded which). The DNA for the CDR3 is TGTGCCAGCAGATCAGACAGGGGGCGAGAGACCCAGTACTTC. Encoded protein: CASRSDRGRETQYF.